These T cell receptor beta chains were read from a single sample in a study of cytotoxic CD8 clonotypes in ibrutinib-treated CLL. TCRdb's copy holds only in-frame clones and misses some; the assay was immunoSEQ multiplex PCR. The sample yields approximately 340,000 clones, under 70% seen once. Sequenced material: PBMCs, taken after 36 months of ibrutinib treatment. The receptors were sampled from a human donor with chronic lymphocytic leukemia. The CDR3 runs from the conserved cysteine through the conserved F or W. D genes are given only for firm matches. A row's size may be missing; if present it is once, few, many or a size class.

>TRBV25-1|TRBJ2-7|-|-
CASSEPLHDEQYF
TGTGCCAGCAGTGAACCTCTTCACGACGAGCAGTACTTC
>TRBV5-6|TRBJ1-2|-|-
CASSRPGVNYGYTF
TGTGCCAGCAGCAGACCCGGGGTGAACTATGGCTACACCTTC
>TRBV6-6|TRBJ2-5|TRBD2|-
CASSPGGGASQETQYF
TGTGCCAGCAGTCCCGGCGGGGGGGCATCCCAAGAGACCCAGTACTTC
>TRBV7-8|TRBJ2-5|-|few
CASSFRAETQYF
TGTGCCAGCAGCTTCAGGGCGGAGACCCAGTACTTC
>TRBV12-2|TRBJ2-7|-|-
CASRLGISEPTYEQYF
TGTGCAAGTCGCTTGGGGATTAGCGAGCCAACCTACGAGCAGTACTTC
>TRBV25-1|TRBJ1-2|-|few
CASRSGGSSGYTF
TGTGCCAGCAGGAGCGGGGGATCTAGTGGCTACACCTTC
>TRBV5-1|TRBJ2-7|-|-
CASSLLAIYEQYF
TGCGCCAGCAGCTTGTTGGCAATCTACGAGCAGTACTTC
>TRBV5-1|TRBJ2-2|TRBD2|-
CASSFTSGVSGELFF
TGCGCCAGCAGCTTCACTAGCGGGGTGTCCGGGGAGCTGTTTTTT
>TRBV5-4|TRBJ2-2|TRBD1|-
CASRADRGAGELFF
TGTGCCAGCAGAGCGGACAGGGGAGCCGGGGAGCTGTTTTTT
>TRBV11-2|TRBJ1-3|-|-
CASSPLLGSGNTIYF
TGTGCCAGCAGCCCGTTGTTAGGGTCTGGAAACACCATATATTTT
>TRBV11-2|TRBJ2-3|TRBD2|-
CASSFAGVADTQYF
TGTGCCAGCAGCTTTGCGGGAGTGGCAGATACGCAGTATTTT
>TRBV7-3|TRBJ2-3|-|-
CASSLDRTSTDTQYF
TGTGCCAGCAGCTTAGACAGGACTAGCACAGATACGCAGTATTTT
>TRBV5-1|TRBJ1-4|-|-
CASSFDTALATNEKLFF
TGCGCCAGCAGCTTCGACACCGCCCTTGCAACTAATGAAAAACTGTTTTTT
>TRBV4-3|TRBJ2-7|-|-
CASSQDRGPREQYF
TGCGCCAGCAGCCAAGATCGAGGGCCCCGCGAGCAGTACTTC
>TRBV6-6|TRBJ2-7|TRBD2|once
CASSYQAGGSYEQYF
TGTGCCAGCAGTTACCAAGCGGGAGGGTCGTACGAGCAGTACTTC
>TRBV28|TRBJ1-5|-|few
CASRAKPHSNQPQHF
TGTGCCAGCAGGGCGAAACCCCATAGCAATCAGCCCCAGCATTTT
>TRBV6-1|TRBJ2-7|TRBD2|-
CASTGSGAYEQYF
TGTGCCAGCACGGGTAGCGGGGCATACGAGCAGTACTTC
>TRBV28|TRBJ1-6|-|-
CASSLLGGPEILHF
TGTGCCAGCAGTTTATTGGGGGGGCCCGAAATCCTCCACTTT
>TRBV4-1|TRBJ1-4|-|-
CASSLRRPVGEKLFF
TGCGCCAGCAGCCTAAGGCGGCCAGTTGGTGAAAAACTGTTTTTT
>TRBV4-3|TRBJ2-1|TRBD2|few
CASSQDLAGTTFDEQFF
TGCGCCAGCAGCCAAGACTTGGCCGGGACTACCTTCGATGAGCAGTTCTTC
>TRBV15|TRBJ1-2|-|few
CATRPGGVYGYTF
TGTGCCACCAGGCCGGGCGGTGTCTATGGCTACACCTTC
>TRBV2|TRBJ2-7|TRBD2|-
CASSDEGGYEQYF
TGTGCCAGCAGCGACGAGGGAGGGTACGAGCAGTACTTC
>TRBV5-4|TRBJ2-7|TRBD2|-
CASSSTSGVSYEQYF
TGTGCCAGCAGCAGCACTAGCGGGGTCTCCTACGAGCAGTACTTC
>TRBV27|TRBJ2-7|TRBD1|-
CASSRSTGVTYEQYF
TGTGCCAGCAGTCGCTCGACAGGGGTGACCTACGAGCAGTACTTC
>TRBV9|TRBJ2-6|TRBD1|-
CASSVAQRDSLGVLTF
TGTGCCAGCAGCGTAGCTCAAAGGGACAGCCTGGGCGTCCTGACTTTC
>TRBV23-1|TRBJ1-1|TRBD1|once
CASSQFRKQGRTEAFF
TGCGCCAGCAGTCAATTCAGGAAACAGGGGAGAACTGAAGCTTTCTTT
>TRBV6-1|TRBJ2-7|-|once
CASTANDGTYEQYF
TGTGCCAGCACCGCAAACGACGGCACCTACGAGCAGTACTTC
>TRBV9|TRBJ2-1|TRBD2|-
CASSVDRAGGDEQFF
TGTGCCAGCAGCGTAGATCGAGCGGGGGGAGATGAGCAGTTCTTC
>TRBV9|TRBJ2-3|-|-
CASSSVTDTQYF
TGTGCCAGCAGCTCCGTCACAGATACGCAGTATTTT
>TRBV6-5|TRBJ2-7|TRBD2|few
CASSYGLAGAYEQYF
TGTGCCAGCAGTTACGGACTAGCGGGGGCCTACGAGCAGTACTTC
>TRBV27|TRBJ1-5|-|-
CASSTIQGWPQHF
TGTGCCAGCAGTACAATTCAGGGCTGGCCCCAGCATTTT
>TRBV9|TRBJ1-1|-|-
CASSVDGVSQAFF
TGTGCCAGCAGCGTAGACGGAGTGTCCCAGGCTTTCTTT
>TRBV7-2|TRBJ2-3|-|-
CASSLTPGLITSTDTQYF
TGTGCCAGCAGCTTGACACCGGGACTTATCACTAGCACAGATACGCAGTATTTT
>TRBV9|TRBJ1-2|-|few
CASSASREGYGYTF
TGTGCCAGCAGCGCATCCAGGGAGGGCTATGGCTACACCTTC
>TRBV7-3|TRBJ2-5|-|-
CASSLRGGLGLQETQYF
TGTGCCAGCAGCTTAAGAGGAGGGCTGGGCCTCCAAGAGACCCAGTACTTC
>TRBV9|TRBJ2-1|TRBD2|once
CASSVALAGEEQFF
TGTGCCAGCAGCGTAGCTCTAGCGGGGGAGGAGCAGTTCTTC
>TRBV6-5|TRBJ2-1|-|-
CASSYDHSSYNEQFF
TGTGCCAGCAGTTACGATCACAGCTCCTACAATGAGCAGTTCTTC
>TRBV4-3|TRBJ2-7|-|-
CASSQAFRAREDPSGPYEQYF
TGCGCCAGCAGCCAAGCATTCAGGGCCAGGGAGGATCCCTCTGGGCCCTACGAGCAGTACTTC
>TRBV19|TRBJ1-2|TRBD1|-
CASKPGQGLPNYGYTF
TGTGCCAGTAAGCCGGGACAGGGTCTCCCAAACTATGGCTACACCTTC
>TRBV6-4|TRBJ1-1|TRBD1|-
CASSDPGTGLRYTEAFF
TGTGCCAGCAGTGACCCGGGGACAGGGCTAAGGTACACTGAAGCTTTCTTT
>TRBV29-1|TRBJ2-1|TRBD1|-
CSVALDRVGEQFF
TGCAGCGTCGCCCTTGACAGGGTCGGGGAGCAGTTCTTC
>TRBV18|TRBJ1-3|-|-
CASSPGLRGNTIYF
TGTGCCAGCTCACCGGGACTTCGGGGAAACACCATATATTTT
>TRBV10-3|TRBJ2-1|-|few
CAISEGGSWVGFNEQFF
TGTGCCATCAGTGAGGGAGGTAGCTGGGTCGGATTCAATGAGCAGTTCTTC
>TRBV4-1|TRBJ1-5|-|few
CASSQAPLNQPQHF
TGCGCCAGCAGCCAAGCCCCTCTTAATCAGCCCCAGCATTTT
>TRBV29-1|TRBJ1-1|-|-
CSAAGRLNTEAFF
TGCAGCGCGGCCGGCAGACTGAACACTGAAGCTTTCTTT
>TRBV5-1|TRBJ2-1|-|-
CASSRQGLVRLGPYNEQFF
TGCGCCAGCAGCCGCCAGGGGCTAGTAAGGTTAGGTCCCTACAATGAGCAGTTCTTC
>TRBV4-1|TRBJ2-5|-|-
CASSQDGRYGKDQETQYF
TGCGCCAGCAGCCAAGACGGTCGGTACGGGAAGGACCAAGAGACCCAGTACTTC
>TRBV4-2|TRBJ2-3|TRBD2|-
CASSQDDGLAKPSTDTQYF
TGTGCCAGCAGCCAAGATGACGGACTAGCGAAACCTAGCACAGATACGCAGTATTTT
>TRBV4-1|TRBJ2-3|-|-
CASSQVRGYTDTQYF
TGCGCCAGCAGCCAAGTTAGGGGATACACAGATACGCAGTATTTT
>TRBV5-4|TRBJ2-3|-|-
CASSFREPLAPGRATQYF
TGTGCCAGCAGCTTTAGGGAACCCCTAGCGCCTGGGCGTGCTACGCAGTATTTT